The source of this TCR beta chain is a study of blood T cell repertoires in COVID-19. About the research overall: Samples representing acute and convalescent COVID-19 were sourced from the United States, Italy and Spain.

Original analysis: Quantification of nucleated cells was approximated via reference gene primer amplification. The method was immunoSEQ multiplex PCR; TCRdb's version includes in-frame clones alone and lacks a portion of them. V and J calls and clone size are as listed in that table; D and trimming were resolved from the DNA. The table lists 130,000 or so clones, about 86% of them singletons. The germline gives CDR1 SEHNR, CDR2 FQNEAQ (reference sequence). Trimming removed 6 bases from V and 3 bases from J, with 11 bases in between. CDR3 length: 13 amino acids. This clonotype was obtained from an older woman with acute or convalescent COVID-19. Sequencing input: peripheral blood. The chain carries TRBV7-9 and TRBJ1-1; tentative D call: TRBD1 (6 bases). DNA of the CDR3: TGTGCCAGCAGGCCCTACAGGGACACTGAAGCTTTCTTT. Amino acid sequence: CASRPYRDTEAFF. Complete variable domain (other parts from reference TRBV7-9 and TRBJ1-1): DTGVSQNPRHKITKRGQNVTFRCDPISEHNRLYWYRQTLGQGPEFLTYFQNEAQLEKSRLLSDRFSAERPKGSFSTLEIQRTEQGDSAMYLCASRPYRDTEAFFGQGTRLTVV.